The source of this TCR beta chain is a study of blood T cell repertoires in COVID-19. Turning to the study itself: Samples taken during acute and convalescent COVID-19 were collected in the United States, Italy and Spain. Sources were T cells, B-cell-depleted T cells, or PBMCs; the material itself was cDNA or gDNA.

As handled by the study authors: Estimates of nucleated cell counts were drawn from the amplification of reference gene primers. Profiling relied on immunoSEQ multiplex PCR, and the TCRdb table lists in-frame clones only, not all of them. V and J calls and clone size are those listed in that table; D and trimming were worked out from the DNA. The sample yields 85,000 to 120,000 clones, almost 80% seen once. The V gene's germline CDR1 is MNHNY and CDR2 SVGAGI (reference sequence). V lost 2 bases and J lost 4, with 5 bases in between. This CDR3 is built from 12 residues. With respect to this clone: Other DNA sequences of this sample code for an identical CDR3.

This chain joins TRBV6-6 and TRBJ1-1; the D is unclear. This sequence was found in a man in his 60s with active or convalescent COVID-19. Material for sequencing was peripheral blood. CDR3: CASSYEGTEAFF. For the CDR3, the DNA is TGTGCCAGCAGTTACGAGGGCACTGAAGCTTTCTTT.